This TCR beta chain stems from a study of cytomegalovirus exposure and HLA in healthy donors. Findings and limits, study-wide: Sequencing probably produced one cluster of sequence variants that were highly shared. Later analysis reportedly placed an Asian-associated ancestry cluster below the roughly 600-donor mean in N-insertions.

Losses at the gene ends were 5 bases for V and 1 base for J; bases not matched to a gene: 2. From germline, CDR1 is MNHEY and CDR2 SVGAGI. This CDR3 has 14 residues. Regarding this clone: Its specificity is unknown.

Primers included in the PCR were 60 Vbeta and 13 Jbeta primers. How the authors handled the data: In a later analysis, the count reached 80 million or so unique TCR beta chains, with roughly 9.9 million shared. The table came from immunoSEQ multiplex PCR; TCRdb's copy has only in-frame clones and leaves some out. D and trimming come from the DNA, and the V and J calls and clone size come from that table. The sample includes 110,000 to 150,000 clones, about 82% of them seen just once. The clonotype originates from a male donor in good health and CMV-seronegative. Sequenced sample: PBMCs. The chain has TRBV6-5 and TRBJ1-3; 7 bases agree with TRBD1. CDR3 loop: CASSKTGSGNTIYF. In DNA form, the CDR3 reads TGTGCCAGCAGTAAGACAGGGTCTGGAAACACCATATATTTT.